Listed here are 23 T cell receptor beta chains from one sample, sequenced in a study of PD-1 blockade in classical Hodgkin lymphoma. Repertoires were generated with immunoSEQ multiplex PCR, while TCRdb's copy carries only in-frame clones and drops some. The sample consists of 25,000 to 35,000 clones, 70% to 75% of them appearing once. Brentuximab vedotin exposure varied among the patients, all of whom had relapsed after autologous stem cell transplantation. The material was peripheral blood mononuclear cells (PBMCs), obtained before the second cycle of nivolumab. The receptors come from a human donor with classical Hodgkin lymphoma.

CDR3 region: CASSLFLAGDSSTDTQYF. CDR3 in DNA: TGTGCCAGCAGCTTATTTCTAGCGGGGGATTCTAGCACAGATACGCAGTATTTT. This sequence joins TRBV13 and TRBJ2-3, with 10 nucleotides matching TRBD2. Looked up from germline, CDR1 is PRHDT and CDR2 is FYEKMQ (reference sequence). Losses at the gene ends were 2 bases for V and 0 bases for J; bases not matched to a gene: 8. The CDR3 is 18 amino acids. Complete variable domain (other parts from reference TRBV13 and TRBJ2-3): AAGVIQSPRHLIKEKRETATLKCYPIPRHDTVYWYQQGPGQDPQFLISFYEKMQSDKGSIPDRFSAQQFSDYHSELNMSSLELGDSALYFCASSLFLAGDSSTDTQYFGPGTRLTVL.

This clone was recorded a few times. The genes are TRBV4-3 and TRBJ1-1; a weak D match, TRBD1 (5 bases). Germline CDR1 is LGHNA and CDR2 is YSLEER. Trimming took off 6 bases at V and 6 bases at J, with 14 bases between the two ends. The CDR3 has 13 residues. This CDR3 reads CASSTRVGAEAFF. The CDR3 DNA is TGCGCCAGCAGTACCAGGGTAGGGGCTGAAGCTTTCTTT.

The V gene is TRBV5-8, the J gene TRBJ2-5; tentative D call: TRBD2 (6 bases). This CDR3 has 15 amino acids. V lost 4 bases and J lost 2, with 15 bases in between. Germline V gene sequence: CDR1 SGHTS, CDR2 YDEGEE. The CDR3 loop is CASSEEGDSQETQYF. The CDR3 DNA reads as TGTGCCAGCAGCGAAGAAGGGGACTCTCAAGAGACCCAGTACTTC.

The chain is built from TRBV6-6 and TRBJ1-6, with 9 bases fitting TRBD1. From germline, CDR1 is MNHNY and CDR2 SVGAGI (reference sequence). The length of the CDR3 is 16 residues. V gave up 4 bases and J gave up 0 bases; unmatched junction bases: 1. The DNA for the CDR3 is TGTGCCAGCAGTTCGACAGGGGGCTCCTATAATTCACCCCTCCACTTT. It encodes CASSSTGGSYNSPLHF.

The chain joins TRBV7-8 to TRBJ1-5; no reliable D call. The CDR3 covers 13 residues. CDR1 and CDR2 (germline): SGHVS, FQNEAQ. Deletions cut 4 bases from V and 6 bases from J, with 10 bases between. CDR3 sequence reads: CASSYGSLQPQHF. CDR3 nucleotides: TGTGCCAGCAGCTACGGGTCACTTCAGCCCCAGCATTTT.

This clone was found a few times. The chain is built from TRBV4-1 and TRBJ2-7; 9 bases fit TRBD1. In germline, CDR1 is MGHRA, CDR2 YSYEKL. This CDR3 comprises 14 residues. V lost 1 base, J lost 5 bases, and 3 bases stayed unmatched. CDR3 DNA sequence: TGCGCCAGCAGCCAAGGGACAGGGGTGGACGAGCAGTACTTC. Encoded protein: CASSQGTGVDEQYF.

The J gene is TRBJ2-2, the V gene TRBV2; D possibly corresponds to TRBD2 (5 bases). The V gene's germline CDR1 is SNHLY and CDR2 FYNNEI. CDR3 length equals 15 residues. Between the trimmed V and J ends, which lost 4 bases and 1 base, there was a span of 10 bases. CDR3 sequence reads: CASSGGGLNTGELFF. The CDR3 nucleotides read TGTGCCAGCAGTGGTGGAGGCCTGAACACCGGGGAGCTGTTTTTT.

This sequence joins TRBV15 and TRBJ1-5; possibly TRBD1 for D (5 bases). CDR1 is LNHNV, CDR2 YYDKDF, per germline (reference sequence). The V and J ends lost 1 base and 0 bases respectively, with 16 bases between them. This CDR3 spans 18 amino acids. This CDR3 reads CATSRVSTGDYSNQPQHF. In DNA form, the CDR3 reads TGTGCCACCAGCAGAGTAAGCACAGGAGATTATAGCAATCAGCCCCAGCATTTT.

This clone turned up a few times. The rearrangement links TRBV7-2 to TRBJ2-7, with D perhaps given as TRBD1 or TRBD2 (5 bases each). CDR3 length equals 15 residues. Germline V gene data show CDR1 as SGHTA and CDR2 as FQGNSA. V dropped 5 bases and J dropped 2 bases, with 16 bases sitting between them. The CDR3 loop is CASSARDGLTYEQYF. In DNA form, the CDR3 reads TGTGCCAGCAGCGCCCGGGACGGACTGACCTACGAGCAGTACTTC.

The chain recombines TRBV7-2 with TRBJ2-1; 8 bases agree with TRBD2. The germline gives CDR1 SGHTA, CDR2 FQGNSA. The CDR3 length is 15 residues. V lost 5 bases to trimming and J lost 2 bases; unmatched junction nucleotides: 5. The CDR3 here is CASSRPGGPYNEQFF. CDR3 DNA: TGTGCCAGCAGCCGCCCGGGGGGGCCCTACAATGAGCAGTTCTTC.

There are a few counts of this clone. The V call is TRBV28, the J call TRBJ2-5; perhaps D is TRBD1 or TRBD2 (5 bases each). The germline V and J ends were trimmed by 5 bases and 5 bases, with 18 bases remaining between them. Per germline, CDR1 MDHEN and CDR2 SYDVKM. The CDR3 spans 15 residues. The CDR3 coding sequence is TGTGCCAGCAGTATCCGAGGGGTTGTTCTGGAGACCCAGTACTTC. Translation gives CASSIRGVVLETQYF.

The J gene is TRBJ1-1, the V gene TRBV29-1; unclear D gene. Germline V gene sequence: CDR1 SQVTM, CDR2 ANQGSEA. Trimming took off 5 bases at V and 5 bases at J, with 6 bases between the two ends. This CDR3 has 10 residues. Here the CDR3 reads CSVTETEAFF. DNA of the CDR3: TGCAGCGTTACGGAGACTGAAGCTTTCTTT.

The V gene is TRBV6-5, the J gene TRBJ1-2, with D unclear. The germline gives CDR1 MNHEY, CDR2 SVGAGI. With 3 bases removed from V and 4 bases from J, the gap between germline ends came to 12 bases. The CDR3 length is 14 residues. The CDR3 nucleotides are TGTGCCAGCAGTTATGATATACAGCTCTATGGCTACACCTTC. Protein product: CASSYDIQLYGYTF.

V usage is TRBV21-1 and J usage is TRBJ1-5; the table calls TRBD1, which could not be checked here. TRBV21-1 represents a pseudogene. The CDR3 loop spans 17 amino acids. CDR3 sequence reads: CASSKEGRGLSNQPQHF. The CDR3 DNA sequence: TGTGCCAGCAGCAAAGAGGGCAGGGGGCTTAGCAATCAGCCCCAGCATTTT.

Written as DNA, the CDR3 is TGTGCCAGCAGCTTATTCCTCATCCAGGGGGCGGATGAGCAGTTCTTC. This translates into CASSLFLIQGADEQFF. The chain has TRBV7-8 and TRBJ2-1; 8 nucleotides line up with TRBD1. In germline, CDR1 is SGHVS, CDR2 FQNEAQ. The CDR3 has 16 amino acids. The V segment lost 2 bases and the J segment 8 bases; nucleotides outside the gene matches: 11.

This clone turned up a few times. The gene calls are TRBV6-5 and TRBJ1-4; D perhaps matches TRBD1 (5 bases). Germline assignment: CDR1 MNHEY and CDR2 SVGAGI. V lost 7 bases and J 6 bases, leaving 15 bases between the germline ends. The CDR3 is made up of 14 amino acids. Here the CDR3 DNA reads TGTGCCAGCAACCACCCGGGAGGGGATGAAAAACTGTTTTTT. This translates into CASNHPGGDEKLFF.

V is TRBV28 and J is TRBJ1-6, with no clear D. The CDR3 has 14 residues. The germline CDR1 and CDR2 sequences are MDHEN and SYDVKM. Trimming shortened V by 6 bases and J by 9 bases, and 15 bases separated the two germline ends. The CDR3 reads CASSGESKGSPLHF. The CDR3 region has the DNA TGTGCCAGCAGCGGGGAAAGTAAGGGTTCACCCCTCCACTTT.

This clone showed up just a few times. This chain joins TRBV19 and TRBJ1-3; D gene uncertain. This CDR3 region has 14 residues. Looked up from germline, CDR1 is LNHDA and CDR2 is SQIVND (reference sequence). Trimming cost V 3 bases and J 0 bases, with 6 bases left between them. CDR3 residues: CASSMLGSGNTIYF. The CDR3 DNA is TGTGCCAGTAGTATGTTGGGCTCTGGAAACACCATATATTTT.

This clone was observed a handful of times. The CDR3 DNA follows: TGTGCCAGCAGCTTAGAAGGGGGTAACTATGGCTACACCTTC. Its protein product is CASSLEGGNYGYTF. This rearrangement joins TRBV7-9 to TRBJ1-2; D is perhaps TRBD1 (6 bases). This CDR3 is built from 14 residues. V was cut by 1 base and J by 1 base, with 7 bases left in between. Germline V lookup: CDR1 SEHNR, CDR2 FQNEAQ (reference sequence).

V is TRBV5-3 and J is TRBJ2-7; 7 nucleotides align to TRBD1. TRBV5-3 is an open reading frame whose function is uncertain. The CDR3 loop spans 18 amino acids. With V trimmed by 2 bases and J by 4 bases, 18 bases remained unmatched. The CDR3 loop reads CARSFRGFSTILDYEQYF. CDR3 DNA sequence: TGTGCCAGAAGCTTCAGGGGGTTCTCCACAATCCTCGATTACGAGCAGTACTTC.

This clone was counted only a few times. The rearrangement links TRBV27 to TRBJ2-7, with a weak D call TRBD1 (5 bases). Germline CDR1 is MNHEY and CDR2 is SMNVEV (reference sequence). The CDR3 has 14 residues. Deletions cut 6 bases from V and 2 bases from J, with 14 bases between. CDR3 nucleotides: TGTGCCAGCAGATTAGGGGCTATGCCCTACGAGCAGTACTTC. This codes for CASRLGAMPYEQYF.

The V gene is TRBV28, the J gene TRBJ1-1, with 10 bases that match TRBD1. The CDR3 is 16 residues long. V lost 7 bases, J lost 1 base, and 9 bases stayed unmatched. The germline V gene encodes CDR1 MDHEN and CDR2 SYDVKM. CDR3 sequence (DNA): TGTGCCAGCACCCCGGACAGGGGGTCCGGGAACACTGAAGCTTTCTTT. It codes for CASTPDRGSGNTEAFF.

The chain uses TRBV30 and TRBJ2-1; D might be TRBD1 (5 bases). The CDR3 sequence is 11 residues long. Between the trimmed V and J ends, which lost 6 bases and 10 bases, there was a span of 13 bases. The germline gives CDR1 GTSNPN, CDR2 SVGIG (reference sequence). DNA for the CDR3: TGTGCCTGCCTCATAGGGGTCGAGCAGTTCTTC. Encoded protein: CACLIGVEQFF.